This T cell receptor (beta chain) was recorded in a study of identical twins (dated by TCRdb to the mid-2010s). In the study overall: The study deep-sequenced TCR alpha and beta repertoires from monozygotic twins, unrelated adults of various ages and cord blood to test whether fetal clonotypes persist. Replicate twin experiments were performed at different times using different library preparation protocols to rule out contamination. Broader findings and caveats from the paper: Invariant T cells such as MAIT and iNKT could partly confound zero-insertion analyses, though diverse VJ usage argued against this for most clonotypes. Because the same donors could not be followed over many years, the conclusions depended on cross-sectional statistical analysis. Compared with coincidental sharing between unrelated individuals, an excess of low generation-probability sequences was observed among out-of-frame TCR alpha sequences shared between twins. Fewer insertions were carried by abundant cord blood beta clonotypes, a similar but weaker trend appeared in young adult naive repertoires, and no such trend appeared in memory repertoires. In beta out-of-frame sequences, excess twin sharing was weaker, because having fewer shared sequences lowered the signal-to-noise ratio. In monozygotic twins, recombination models systematically underestimated out-of-frame TCR alpha sharing, but the models matched the sharing seen between unrelated individuals.

This clonotype was seen ten or more times. Its recognized antigen is unknown. Per-base qualities were not stored, and no clone one base away is much larger. CDR1 and CDR2 are drawn from the germline V gene: SGHRS, YFSETQ. Compared with germline, V lacks 2 bases and J lacks 6 bases; bases without a gene match: 8. Including the terminal cysteine and phenylalanine, the CDR3 comprises 15 residues. Left in the record is the CDR3 DNA by itself, 45 bases read in frame from the first base. The library was made by 5' RACE. The instrument was an Illumina HiSeq 2000. Template switching added a universal primer binding site, and the final cDNA carried a unique molecular identifier that allowed TCR cDNA molecules to be counted accurately. Specific primers in the conserved constant-segment region were used to synthesize first-strand cDNA for TCR alpha and beta chains. To control for contamination, each cDNA library was double barcoded with a SMART-Mk sample barcode plus Illumina barcodes. TruSeq adapter sequences and Illumina sample barcodes were added in two successive PCR steps. Sequencing of the TCR alpha and beta cDNA libraries was done on the Illumina HiSeq platform using custom primers. The authors' pipeline ran thus. MiGEC was used to process raw reads and extract unique molecular identifiers, and MiXCR was used to find CDR3 positions. For each individual, recombination models were inferred using an EM algorithm with the repgenHMM and IGoR tools. Shared clonotypes were analyzed with the tcR package in R, and sharing was normalized by the product of cloneset sizes. Out-of-frame nonproductive sequences were analyzed to study raw recombination free of thymic and clonal selection effects. TCRdb reran the public reads through fastp at Q25 and MiXCR, keeping productive beta chains. Each record represents a unique CDR3 protein, reported with the most common genes and DNA among its rows. The V and J calls were not made by the authors but by TCRdb's processing. The sample profile shows hundreds of thousands of distinct CDR3 sequences; 5.5% to 6.5% of them were found once. The biggest ten clones account for roughly 2% of the sample.

All donors were healthy Caucasians. Three unrelated non-twin adults were also sequenced: a male aged 18 to 30, a male aged 50 to 59 and a female aged 50 to 59. Miltenyi CD45RO+ enrichment and human naive T-cell isolation kits were used to isolate memory (CD45RO+) and naive T cells from PBMC. The sequenced sample consisted of naive T cells sorted from blood. The cell subset or site label on this specimen signifies: cells isolated with a human naive T-cell isolation kit. This receptor was taken from a man younger than 30 in good health. The chain is encoded by TRBV5-1 joined to TRBJ2-3, with 8 junctional bases fitting TRBD2. The CDR3 reads as follows: CASSFLAGNGDTQYF. The nucleotide sequence is given as TGCGCCAGCAGCTTTCTAGCGGGCAATGGGGATACGCAGTATTTT.